This section outlines one T cell receptor beta chain sequence together with its context. Its antigen is unidentified. The sample originates from a study of shared clonotypes between healthy human individuals. Cells designated naive CD8 were CD45RO-negative and were positively selected for CCR7, with terminally differentiated effector memory CD45RA+ cells excluded. Adult donors, all healthy and HIV-negative, had no recent acute infections or vaccinations. All donors were Caucasian adults living in Nashville, Tennessee. Study-wide results and limits: The researchers took only blood, and tissue repertoires probably look different. Across several donors, naive CD4 shared 5% to 6.5%, naive CD8 more than 3%, memory CD4 roughly 2.2%, memory CD8 over 0.3%.

Profiled with immunoSEQ multiplex PCR; TCRdb holds only in-frame clones, not every one. The table shows around 2,100,000 clones, with approximately 94% occurring only once. This receptor was identified in a man between 18 and 29 years old in good health. The sample comprised naive CD8+ T cells sorted from blood.

As DNA, the CDR3 is TGTGCCAGCAGCAACGACCCGGGGGAGACCCAGTACTTC. It encodes CASSNDPGETQYF. The V call is TRBV7-9, the J call TRBJ2-5, with a weak D call TRBD2 (5 bases). CDR1 SEHNR and CDR2 FQNEAQ come from the germline V gene (reference sequence). The CDR3 is 13 residues long. The V end lost 5 bases, the J end lost 5 bases, and 12 bases lay between the germline ends.